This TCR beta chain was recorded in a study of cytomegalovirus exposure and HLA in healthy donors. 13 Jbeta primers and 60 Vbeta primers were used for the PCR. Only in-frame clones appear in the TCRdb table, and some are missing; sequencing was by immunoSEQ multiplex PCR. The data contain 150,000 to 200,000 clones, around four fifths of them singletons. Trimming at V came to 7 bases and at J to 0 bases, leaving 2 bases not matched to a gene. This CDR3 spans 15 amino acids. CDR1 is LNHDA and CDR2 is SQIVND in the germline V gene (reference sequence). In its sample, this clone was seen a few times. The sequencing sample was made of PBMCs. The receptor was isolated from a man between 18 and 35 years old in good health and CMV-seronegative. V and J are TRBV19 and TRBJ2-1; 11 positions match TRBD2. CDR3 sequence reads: CASTLAGGSYNEQFF. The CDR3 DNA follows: TGTGCCAGTACTCTAGCGGGAGGCTCCTACAATGAGCAGTTCTTC.